This T cell receptor beta chain was observed in a study of blood T cells in healthy people across ages. Study as a whole: The template switching approach captured approximately one barcoded beta molecule for every two T cells.

V dropped 5 bases and J dropped 1; count of bases not matched to a gene: 8. CDR1 and CDR2 (germline): SEHNR, FQNEAQ (reference sequence). This CDR3 has 16 amino acids. Findings and caveats of the study: Comparison with aged donors showed that long-lived donors had more naive CD4+ cells and higher diversity. Diversity of TCR beta per million T cells declined in a roughly linear way with age.

Through a sample-barcoded 5' primer and a J-beta primer mix, a second PCR was run for about 7 to 12 cycles. Each cDNA molecule carried a tag from a template-switch adaptor that contained 12 random nucleotides. TCRdb re-called the 5' RACE reads through MiXCR, storing one row per CDR3 protein. The table has around 1.5 million distinct CDR3 sequences, roughly a third seen once. Note on this clonotype: Its antigen is undetermined.

The TCR was taken from a woman between 25 and 40 years old in good health. The rearrangement links TRBV7-9 to TRBJ2-5; 9 nucleotides align to TRBD2. The sample taken for sequencing was blood. For the CDR3, the DNA is TGTGCCAGCAGCACCAACGGAGCGGGGGGCCAAGAGACCCAGTACTTC. The encoded protein is CASSTNGAGGQETQYF. The full variable domain, completed using reference TRBV7-9 and TRBJ2-5, is DTGVSQNPRHKITKRGQNVTFRCDPISEHNRLYWYRQTLGQGPEFLTYFQNEAQLEKSRLLSDRFSAERPKGSFSTLEIQRTEQGDSAMYLCASSTNGAGGQETQYFGPGTRLLVL.